These 3 T cell receptor beta chains originate from one sample sequenced in a study of cytomegalovirus exposure and HLA in healthy donors. Clones were read by immunoSEQ multiplex PCR, and TCRdb kept only the in-frame ones, dropping some. The table shows about 220,000 clones, with 88% occurring only once. The sequenced sample was PBMCs. All receptors derive from a woman aged 18-29 years in good health and CMV-seronegative.

The CDR3 DNA is TGTGCCAGCAGCCCCAGCGGGAGGGGTACAGATACGCAGTATTTT. It yields the protein CASSPSGRGTDTQYF. The chain carries TRBV9 and TRBJ2-3; 10 bases agree with TRBD2. Germline V gene sequence: CDR1 SGDLS, CDR2 YYNGEE. This CDR3 spans 15 amino acids. The ends lost 4 bases at V and 3 bases at J; junction bases unmatched: 5.

The chain is built from TRBV18 and TRBJ2-7; D might be TRBD2 (5 bases). The CDR3 is made up of 16 amino acids. Germline CDR1 KGHSH, CDR2 LQKENI. Trimming removed 6 bases from V and 0 bases from J, with 18 bases in between. The CDR3 DNA sequence: TGTGCCAGCTCCACTCCCAGCGGCGAAAGCTCCTACGAGCAGTACTTC. Residues: CASSTPSGESSYEQYF.

This rearrangement joins TRBV7-2 to TRBJ1-3; D gene unclear. Between the trimmed V and J ends, which lost 1 base and 0 bases, there was a span of 10 bases. Germline-derived CDR1 and CDR2 are SGHTA and FQGNSA. The CDR3 extends over 16 amino acids. CDR3 DNA: TGTGCCAGCAGCTTAGGAGGTTCACGCTCTGGAAACACCATATATTTT. It specifies CASSLGGSRSGNTIYF. The variable domain in full, with the rest retrieved from reference TRBV7-2 and TRBJ1-3, is GAGVSQSPSNKVTEKGKDVELRCDPISGHTALYWYRQSLGQGLEFLIYFQGNSAPDKSGLPSDRFSAERTGGSVSTLTIQRTQQEDSAVYLCASSLGGSRSGNTIYFGEGSWLTVV.